What follows are 30 T cell receptor beta chains derived from one specimen sequenced in a study of cytomegalovirus exposure and HLA in healthy donors (dated by TCRdb to between 2016 and 2019). Receptor libraries were prepared by the immunoSEQ multiplex PCR assay. The multiplex PCR relied on a mix of 60 forward primers for TCR Vbeta segments and 13 reverse primers for TCR Jbeta segments. TCRdb limited this immuneACCESS table to in-frame rearrangements with V and J called. A share of clones is missing; checked studies link under half to unresolved V genes, and the rest is unexplained. In this sample the table shows 150,000 to 180,000 clones, more than 60% of which occur a single time. The ten largest clonotypes hold approximately 4% of the sample. The sequencing sample was made of PBMCs. The receptors were gathered from a woman between 40 and 55 years old in good health and CMV-seronegative.

The genes are TRBV5-6 and TRBJ1-1; perhaps TRBD1 as D (5 bases). V gave up 5 bases and J gave up 1 base, with 9 bases separating them. The CDR3 runs to 13 residues. CDR1 and CDR2 (germline): SGHDT, YYEEEE. CDR3: CASRGQPNTEAFF. CDR3 bases: TGTGCCAGCAGAGGACAACCGAACACTGAAGCTTTCTTT.

This chain uses TRBV19 with TRBJ1-4; tentative D call: TRBD1 (5 bases). The germline V gene has CDR1 LNHDA and CDR2 SQIVND (reference sequence). Trimming stripped 5 bases from V and 3 bases from J, with 13 bases between. This CDR3 spans 15 amino acids. CDR3 amino acids: CASSFGREANEKLFF. The CDR3 region has the DNA TGTGCCAGTAGTTTCGGCAGGGAGGCTAATGAAAAACTGTTTTTT.

The chain employs TRBV7-6 and TRBJ2-7; TRBD1 matches 8 bases. The junction had 6 bases not matched to a gene; V was cut back by 1 base and J by 10 bases. Germline V lookup: CDR1 SGHVS, CDR2 FNYEAQ. CDR3 length: 13 amino acids. In DNA, the CDR3 is TGTGCCAGCAGCTTAGGTCCAGGGGGCGCCCAGTACTTC. It specifies CASSLGPGGAQYF.

The chain combines TRBV6-5 with TRBJ2-2; 7 nucleotides match TRBD1. Per the germline V gene, CDR1 is MNHEY and CDR2 is SVGAGI. The length of the CDR3 is 14 residues. V was clipped by 6 bases and J by 4 bases; unmatched bases: 5. CDR3 region: CASRKDRSTGELFF. In DNA, the CDR3 is TGTGCCAGCAGAAAGGACAGGTCCACCGGGGAGCTGTTTTTT.

This clone has a handful of counts. V and J are TRBV10-3 and TRBJ2-7, with D perhaps TRBD1 (6 bases). The V end was cut by 6 bases, the J end by 2 bases, with 14 bases between. The CDR3 is 14 residues long. From germline, CDR1 is ENHRY and CDR2 SYGVKD. CDR3 amino acids: CAISTGILTYEQYF. The CDR3 bases are TGTGCCATCAGCACAGGGATTCTTACCTACGAGCAGTACTTC.

This chain connects TRBV2 to TRBJ1-5; 7 bases agree with TRBD1. V dropped 10 bases and J dropped 2; count of bases not matched to a gene: 8. This CDR3 spans 14 amino acids. From germline, CDR1 is SNHLY and CDR2 FYNNEI. CDR3 sequence (DNA): TGTGCCATCAGGGGGAGTCGGGGCAATCAGCCCCAGCATTTT. Protein product: CAIRGSRGNQPQHF.

Concerning this clone itself: Relative to the germline gene, one junction end is altered; a read error may explain this. V gene TRBV7-7 combines with J gene TRBJ2-2, with 7 bases that match TRBD1. CDR1 SSHAT and CDR2 FNYEAQ come from the germline V gene (reference sequence). The CDR3 spans 16 residues. DNA of the CDR3: TGTGCTAGCAGCTTCAGCGAGGGGGCATACACCGGGGAGCTGTTTTTT. Residues: CASSFSEGAYTGELFF.

The chain has TRBV19 and TRBJ2-2, with D perhaps matching TRBD1 (5 bases). Between the trimmed V and J ends, which lost 5 bases and 5 bases, there was a span of 12 bases. Germline V CDR1 and CDR2: LNHDA, SQIVND (reference sequence). CDR3 length equals 14 residues. In nucleotides, the CDR3 is TGTGCCAGTAGTCTTGCAGGGCCAACCGGGGAGCTGTTTTTT. It yields the protein CASSLAGPTGELFF.

The V gene is TRBV18, the J gene TRBJ1-1, with D perhaps TRBD1 (6 bases). Germline assignment: CDR1 KGHSH and CDR2 LQKENI. V lost 5 bases and J lost 4, with 11 bases in between. CDR3 size: 13 residues. The CDR3 DNA reads TGTGCCAGCTCATCAGGGGAGGGCACTGAAGCTTTCTTT. Translating it yields CASSSGEGTEAFF.

The rearrangement links TRBV2 to TRBJ1-1; the D is unclear. CDR1 is SNHLY and CDR2 is FYNNEI in the germline V gene. The CDR3 spans 16 residues. V gave up 6 bases and J gave up 3 bases, with 20 bases separating them. The CDR3 spells CASRQTAALEDTEAFF. The CDR3 coding sequence is TGTGCCAGCAGGCAGACGGCGGCCCTAGAAGACACTGAAGCTTTCTTT.

The table lists this clone with a few counts. The gene calls are TRBV5-1 and TRBJ1-4; the D is unclear. V lost 1 base and J 8 bases, leaving 6 bases between the germline ends. Germline V gene data show CDR1 as SGHRS and CDR2 as YFSETQ. The CDR3 covers 12 residues. CDR3 nucleotides: TGCGCCAGCAGCTTGCCGGGAGAAAAACTGTTTTTT. It specifies CASSLPGEKLFF.

The CDR3 spells CASSAGTYNEQFF. The CDR3 region has the DNA TGTGCCAGCAGCGCGGGGACCTACAATGAGCAGTTCTTC. The genes are TRBV9 and TRBJ2-1; possibly TRBD2 for D (5 bases). Germline values: CDR1 SGDLS, CDR2 YYNGEE. The CDR3 has 13 residues. The germline V and J ends were trimmed by 3 bases and 2 bases, with 6 bases remaining between them.

This sequence joins TRBV2 and TRBJ1-5, with a possible D match to TRBD1 (5 bases). Germline-derived CDR1 and CDR2 are SNHLY and FYNNEI. V was cut by 1 base and J by 8 bases, with 6 bases left in between. The CDR3 is made up of 12 amino acids. The CDR3 nucleotides read TGTGCCAGCAGTGAAGGCAGGGAGCCCCAGCATTTT. Its translation: CASSEGREPQHF.

This chain joins TRBV13 and TRBJ2-3; 8 nucleotides align to TRBD1. V was clipped by 5 bases and J by 2 bases; unmatched bases: 30. The CDR3 loop spans 23 amino acids. Looked up from germline, CDR1 is PRHDT and CDR2 is FYEKMQ (reference sequence). The CDR3 spells CASSTSTPLPSPHDRGATDTQYF. The DNA of the CDR3 is TGTGCCAGCAGCACCTCAACGCCCCTCCCCTCACCACACGACAGGGGAGCCACAGATACGCAGTATTTT.

The J gene is TRBJ2-7, the V gene TRBV7-9, with D maybe TRBD2 (6 bases). The CDR3 totals 14 residues. Trimming left V 4 bases short and J 3 bases short, with 13 bases between. The germline gives CDR1 SEHNR, CDR2 FQNEAQ (reference sequence). Here the CDR3 reads CASSSGAGYYEQYF. CDR3 DNA: TGTGCCAGCAGCTCCGGGGCGGGGTACTACGAGCAGTACTTC.

The chain couples TRBV11-2 to TRBJ1-2; TRBD1 is a possible D gene (5 bases). The CDR3 covers 12 residues. The germline CDR1 and CDR2 sequences are SGHAT and FQNNGV. V was trimmed by 7 bases and J by 10 bases, leaving 16 bases between them. The CDR3 loop reads CASTVMGRDYTF. CDR3 DNA: TGTGCCAGCACGGTAATGGGGCGAGACTACACCTTC.

This clone was observed a handful of times. The chain is built from TRBV5-1 and TRBJ1-1; D may be TRBD1 (6 bases). Germline CDR1 is SGHRS and CDR2 is YFSETQ. Trimming shortened V by 0 bases and J by 8 bases, and 11 bases separated the two germline ends. This CDR3 has 13 residues. The chain's CDR3 is CASSLGYREEAFF. The CDR3 bases are TGCGCCAGCAGCTTGGGGTACAGGGAGGAAGCTTTCTTT.

The genes are TRBV6-1 and TRBJ2-7, with TRBD2 as a possible D gene (6 bases). This CDR3 comprises 16 residues. Per germline, CDR1 MNHNS and CDR2 SASEGT. Between the trimmed V and J ends, which lost 1 base and 0 bases, there was a span of 13 bases. CDR3 protein: CASSEDVGGFSYEQYF. In nucleotides, the CDR3 is TGTGCCAGCAGTGAAGATGTCGGGGGTTTCTCCTACGAGCAGTACTTC.

CDR3 amino acids: CASSSFSTGNEQFF. DNA for the CDR3: TGTGCCAGCAGTTCTTTCTCGACTGGAAATGAGCAGTTCTTC. V is TRBV5-4 and J is TRBJ2-1, with D uncertain. CDR3 length: 14 residues. V was pared by 5 bases and J by 7 bases, with 16 bases between. CDR1 is SGHNT and CDR2 is YYREEE in the germline V gene (reference sequence). The variable domain in full, completed from reference TRBV5-4 and TRBJ2-1, reads ETGVTQSPTHLIKTRGQQVTLRCSSQSGHNTVSWYQQALGQGPQFIFQYYREEENGRGNFPPRFSGLQFPNYSSELNVNALELDDSALYLCASSSFSTGNEQFFGPGTRLTVL.

The chain recombines TRBV6-1 with TRBJ2-2; 11 bases map to TRBD1. Germline assignment: CDR1 MNHNS and CDR2 SASEGT. The CDR3 has 15 residues. The ends lost 6 bases at V and 6 bases at J; junction bases unmatched: 6. The CDR3 loop reads CASRGTGGIAGELFF. In DNA, the CDR3 is TGTGCCAGCAGGGGGACAGGGGGAATAGCCGGGGAGCTGTTTTTT.

This chain joins TRBV5-1 and TRBJ2-3; TRBD1 agrees at 9 bases. Germline-derived CDR1 and CDR2 are SGHRS and YFSETQ. The CDR3 length is 16 residues. V gave up 0 bases and J gave up 0 bases; unmatched junction bases: 2. The CDR3: CASSLEGQGSTDTQYF. CDR3 in DNA: TGCGCCAGCAGCTTGGAGGGACAGGGCAGCACAGATACGCAGTATTTT.

This chain uses TRBV2 with TRBJ1-2, with 9 bases lining up with TRBD1. Germline CDR1 and CDR2: SNHLY and FYNNEI. V trimming: 4 bases; J trimming: 8 bases; junction bases outside the gene matches: 8. The CDR3 is 14 amino acids. The CDR3 spells CASSAQQGARGYTF. The CDR3 DNA follows: TGTGCCAGCAGTGCCCAACAGGGGGCGCGGGGCTACACCTTC. Supplemented by reference TRBV2 and TRBJ1-2, the full variable domain reads EPEVTQTPSHQVTQMGQEVILRCVPISNHLYFYWYRQILGQKVEFLVSFYNNEISEKSEIFDDQFSVERPDGSNFTLKIRSTKLEDSAMYFCASSAQQGARGYTFGSGTRLTVV.

The chain couples TRBV4-1 to TRBJ1-2, with D unclear. The V gene lost 4 bases and the J gene lost 6 bases, with 21 bases spanning the gap. The germline CDR1 and CDR2 sequences are MGHRA and YSYEKL. CDR3 size: 16 residues. CDR3 residues: CASSPRLLEVSDGYTF. The CDR3 DNA follows: TGCGCCAGCAGCCCCAGACTCCTCGAGGTATCAGATGGCTACACCTTC.

The V gene is TRBV29-1, the J gene TRBJ2-7, with 12 bases aligning to TRBD1. The V gene end was trimmed by 6 bases and the J gene end by 4 bases; junction bases not matched to a gene: 4. This CDR3 has 13 amino acids. Germline V gene data show CDR1 as SQVTM and CDR2 as ANQGSEA. CDR3 in amino acids: CSVGTGGQYEQYF. DNA for the CDR3: TGCAGCGTCGGGACAGGGGGCCAGTACGAGCAGTACTTC.

The rearrangement joins TRBV9 to TRBJ2-3; TRBD2 aligns across 11 bases. The length of the CDR3 is 20 residues. Germline CDR1 and CDR2: SGDLS and YYNGEE. V trimming: 4 bases; J trimming: 3 bases; junction bases outside the gene matches: 19. In nucleotides, the CDR3 is TGTGCCAGCAGCTCAGTGGGACTAGCGGAGGGGGGGAGGTGGACAGATACGCAGTATTTT. Translation gives CASSSVGLAEGGRWTDTQYF.

This chain connects TRBV5-6 to TRBJ1-2; TRBD1 matches 9 bases. This CDR3 contains 15 residues. V lost 4 bases, J lost 2 bases, and 6 bases stayed unmatched. Germline V gives CDR1 SGHDT, CDR2 YYEEEE. The CDR3 loop reads CASSLPGQGNYGYTF. Written as DNA, the CDR3 is TGTGCCAGCAGCCTCCCGGGACAGGGAAACTATGGCTACACCTTC.

V gene TRBV19 combines with J gene TRBJ1-4; D is perhaps TRBD1 (5 bases). Germline CDR1 is LNHDA and CDR2 is SQIVND (reference sequence). The CDR3 covers 15 residues. Trimming pared 6 bases from V and 1 base from J, leaving 12 bases between. CDR3 sequence (DNA): TGTGCCAGTAGCGCCTCCAGGGTAACTAATGAAAAACTGTTTTTT. It translates to CASSASRVTNEKLFF.

This clone has more than one count but fewer than ten. This rearrangement joins TRBV30 to TRBJ1-5; no firm D call. There are 12 residues in the CDR3. V gave up 3 bases and J gave up 3 bases, with 6 bases separating them. The germline CDR1 and CDR2 sequences are GTSNPN and SVGIG (reference sequence). CDR3 protein: CAWRGDNQPQHF. The CDR3 nucleotides read TGTGCCTGGAGGGGAGACAATCAGCCCCAGCATTTT.

J is TRBJ2-7 and V is TRBV9; D might be TRBD2 (6 bases). Germline V gene data show CDR1 as SGDLS and CDR2 as YYNGEE. The CDR3 is 14 amino acids. Trimming shortened V by 3 bases and J by 1 base, and 11 bases separated the two germline ends. CDR3 nucleotide sequence: TGTGCCAGCAGCGCCTTCGGGACTTCCTACGAGCAGTACTTC. Encoded protein: CASSAFGTSYEQYF.

The chain links TRBV6-6 to TRBJ2-3; D gene ambiguous. This CDR3 is 16 amino acids long. CDR1 and CDR2 (germline): MNHNY, SVGAGI (reference sequence). Trimming left V 0 bases short and J 4 bases short, with 14 bases between. The CDR3, as DNA: TGTGCCAGCAGTTACTCGAATCCGGGTCGGGCAGATACGCAGTATTTT. Translation gives CASSYSNPGRADTQYF.